The 20 T cell receptor beta chains below were found in one sample sequenced in a study of beta chain features in type 1 diabetes. TCRB transcripts that were expressed got sequenced, as all of the isolated RNA had been reverse transcribed. Repertoires were generated with immunoSEQ multiplex PCR, while TCRdb's copy carries only in-frame clones and drops some. Among under 400,000 clones listed, 13% to 15% were seen once. The source material was central memory CD4+ T cells from blood. Every receptor here comes from a man aged 30-40 years in good health.

In this sample, this clone turned up a few times. The genes are TRBV6-5 and TRBJ1-6, with a weak D call TRBD1 (5 bases). Between the trimmed V and J ends, which lost 5 bases and 8 bases, there was a span of 13 bases. The CDR3 spans 14 residues. Germline V gene data show CDR1 as MNHEY and CDR2 as SVGAGI. The CDR3 sequence is CASSEGDRYSPLHF. Written as DNA, the CDR3 is TGTGCCAGCAGTGAAGGGGACCGATATTCACCCCTCCACTTT.

The chain combines TRBV6-5 with TRBJ2-5; D uncertain. CDR3 size: 16 residues. V was shortened by 0 bases and J by 5 bases, with 16 bases between the two germline ends. The V gene's germline CDR1 is MNHEY and CDR2 SVGAGI. CDR3 bases: TGTGCCAGCAGTTACTCGATTTCTTCCGTCACGGAGACCCAGTACTTC. Encoded protein: CASSYSISSVTETQYF.

V and J are TRBV12-5 and TRBJ1-4, with no clear D. Trimming removed 1 base from V and 4 bases from J, with 7 bases in between. The V gene's germline CDR1 is LGHNT and CDR2 FRNRAP. This CDR3 is 14 amino acids long. The CDR3 here is CASGLGQRNEKLFF. The CDR3 bases are TGTGCTAGTGGTTTGGGGCAGCGTAATGAAAAACTGTTTTTT. Drawing the rest from reference TRBV12-5 and TRBJ1-4, the complete variable domain is DARVTQTPRHKVTEMGQEVTMRCQPILGHNTVFWYRQTMMQGLELLAYFRNRAPLDDSGMPKDRFSAEMPDATLATLKIQPSEPRDSAVYFCASGLGQRNEKLFFGSGTQLSVL.

This chain joins TRBV2 and TRBJ1-2; D may be TRBD1 (6 bases). V lost 1 base to trimming and J lost 5 bases, with 14 bases between them. Germline-derived CDR1 and CDR2 are SNHLY and FYNNEI. CDR3 length: 15 amino acids. The CDR3 region has the DNA TGTGCCAGCAGTGAAGGTGTACAGGGCCAATATGGCTACACCTTC. Protein: CASSEGVQGQYGYTF.

This chain joins TRBV6-4 and TRBJ2-2; 12 positions agree with TRBD2. The CDR3 runs to 14 residues. V lost 6 bases and J lost 5; bases outside the gene matches: 1. Germline CDR1 is MRHNA and CDR2 is SNTAGT. In DNA form, the CDR3 reads TGTGCCAGCAGCCTAGCGGGAGGGACCGGGGAGCTGTTTTTT. Protein sequence: CASSLAGGTGELFF.

The chain uses TRBV5-1 and TRBJ1-5; no clear D. V lost 4 bases and J lost 1, with 12 bases in between. Germline V gene sequence: CDR1 SGHRS, CDR2 YFSETQ. The CDR3 covers 15 residues. The CDR3 DNA sequence: TGCGCCAGCAGCCCGGACGGAACAAGCAATCAGCCCCAGCATTTT. Its translation: CASSPDGTSNQPQHF. The entire variable domain, with the rest obtained from reference TRBV5-1 and TRBJ1-5, is as follows: KAGVTQTPRYLIKTRGQQVTLSCSPISGHRSVSWYQQTPGQGLQFLFEYFSETQRNKGNFPGRFSGRQFSNSRSEMNVSTLELGDSALYLCASSPDGTSNQPQHFGDGTRLSIL.

The V call is TRBV11-2, the J call TRBJ2-7; D gene ambiguous. Germline CDR1 and CDR2: SGHAT and FQNNGV. V lost 1 base to trimming and J lost 3 bases, with 7 bases between them. The CDR3 is 13 amino acids. The CDR3 loop reads CASSLVHNYEQYF. For the CDR3, the DNA is TGTGCCAGCAGCTTAGTCCACAACTACGAGCAGTACTTC. The full variable domain, completed using reference TRBV11-2 and TRBJ2-7, is EAGVAQSPRYKIIEKRQSVAFWCNPISGHATLYWYQQILGQGPKLLIQFQNNGVVDDSQLPKDRFSAERLKGVDSTLKIQPAKLEDSAVYLCASSLVHNYEQYFGPGTRLTVT.

There are a few counts of this clone. The CDR3 region is CASSIRGTKLTGSVYGYTF. The CDR3 bases are TGTGCCAGTAGTATACGGGGAACGAAGTTGACAGGGAGCGTCTATGGCTACACCTTC. The chain links TRBV19 to TRBJ1-2; 7 bases are a match to TRBD1. Germline V gives CDR1 LNHDA, CDR2 SQIVND (reference sequence). Trimming cost V 2 bases and J 4 bases; bases outside gene matches: 19. This CDR3 is 19 amino acids long.

This chain joins TRBV15 and TRBJ1-1, with no clear D. Germline V CDR1 and CDR2: LNHNV, YYDKDF (reference sequence). This CDR3 has 12 residues. V was clipped by 5 bases and J by 9 bases, with 13 bases between them. The CDR3 loop reads CATSRHGEKAFF. In nucleotides, the CDR3 is TGTGCCACCAGCCGCCATGGGGAGAAAGCTTTCTTT. Based on the CDR3 plus reference TRBV15 and TRBJ1-1, the full variable domain is DAMVIQNPRYQVTQFGKPVTLSCSQTLNHNVMYWYQQKSSQAPKLLFHYYDKDFNNEADTPDNFQSRRPNTSFCFLDIRSPGLGDTAMYLCATSRHGEKAFFGQGTRLTVV.

The sample holds a few counts of this clone. This sequence joins TRBV29-1 and TRBJ2-3; TRBD1 is a possible D gene (5 bases). Germline assignment: CDR1 SQVTM and CDR2 ANQGSEA. The CDR3 has 15 residues. V was pared by 2 bases and J by 5 bases, with 17 bases between. The CDR3 loop is CSVERTSTWGDTQYF. Here the CDR3 DNA reads TGCAGCGTTGAACGGACATCGACTTGGGGAGATACGCAGTATTTT.

The chain combines TRBV5-5 with TRBJ2-3, with D possibly being TRBD1 or TRBD2 (6 bases each). The CDR3 length is 15 residues. Germline CDR1 reads SGHKS; CDR2 reads YYEKEE (reference sequence). V lost 5 bases, J lost 4 bases, and 17 bases lay in between. Written as DNA, the CDR3 is TGTGCCAGCAGGGTAGGGGGGCAGGGCGCAGATACGCAGTATTTT. Protein: CASRVGGQGADTQYF.

V is TRBV5-1 and J is TRBJ2-7; possible D gene TRBD1, 6 bases. The CDR3 has 12 amino acids. CDR1 and CDR2 from the germline V gene are SGHRS and YFSETQ. V was shortened by 4 bases and J by 7 bases, with 12 bases between the two germline ends. CDR3 coding DNA: TGCGCCAGCAGCGCACAGGGTTGGGAGCAGTACTTC. Protein product: CASSAQGWEQYF.

Only a few counts were recorded for this clone. V gene TRBV5-1 combines with J gene TRBJ2-3; D uncertain. Germline V gives CDR1 SGHRS, CDR2 YFSETQ. The CDR3 runs 14 residues. V was trimmed by 0 bases and J by 3 bases, leaving 8 bases between them. CDR3 sequence: CASSLETPTDTQYF. The CDR3 DNA reads as TGCGCCAGCAGCTTGGAGACTCCGACAGATACGCAGTATTTT.

This clone was observed at least ten times. This chain links TRBV11-2 with TRBJ2-7; 7 positions match TRBD2. Germline-derived CDR1 and CDR2 are SGHAT and FQNNGV. Trimming took 2 bases from V and 0 from J; bases not matched to a gene: 1. This CDR3 contains 14 residues. The CDR3 sequence is CASSLWEGSYEQYV. The CDR3 region has the DNA TGTGCCAGCAGCTTATGGGAGGGCTCCTACGAGCAGTACGTC.

Note on this clone: This same CDR3 is encoded by further DNA sequences in the sample. The chain links TRBV9 to TRBJ1-2, with D maybe TRBD1 (6 bases). The CDR3 consists of 13 residues. Trimming pared 2 bases from V and 4 bases from J, leaving 9 bases between. Germline CDR1 SGDLS, CDR2 YYNGEE. CDR3 DNA: TGTGCCAGCAGCGTGGGGGACACCTATGGCTACACCTTC. It translates to CASSVGDTYGYTF.

This clone came up a few times. V is TRBV9 and J is TRBJ2-5; 11 bases agree with TRBD2. After removal of 4 bases from V and 2 bases from J, the junction contained 7 bases not matched to a gene. Germline assignment: CDR1 SGDLS and CDR2 YYNGEE. The CDR3 has 16 residues. DNA of the CDR3: TGTGCCAGCAGCTCCCGACTAGCGGGGAGTCAAGAGACCCAGTACTTC. Translating gives CASSSRLAGSQETQYF.

This clone was seen a few times. The chain joins TRBV14 to TRBJ1-5, with 8 bases matching TRBD1. With 2 bases clipped from V and 4 bases from J, the junction kept 4 bases outside the gene matches. This CDR3 spans 15 amino acids. CDR1 is SGHDN and CDR2 is FVKESK in the germline V gene. As DNA, the CDR3 is TGTGCCAGCAGCCAAACAGGGGGGGGAAATCAGCCCCAGCATTTT. Translation gives CASSQTGGGNQPQHF.

The gene calls are TRBV7-8 and TRBJ1-2; D call uncertain. Germline V lookup: CDR1 SGHVS, CDR2 FQNEAQ. V dropped 1 base and J dropped 8 bases, with 11 bases sitting between them. The CDR3 runs to 13 residues. In DNA form, the CDR3 reads TGTGCCAGCAGCTTAGATGTGAGGCTGGGCTACACCTTC. Translation gives CASSLDVRLGYTF.

The V gene is TRBV19, the J gene TRBJ2-2; D may match TRBD1 or TRBD2 (6 bases each). The V gene lost 8 bases and the J gene lost 2 bases, with 18 bases spanning the gap. This CDR3 contains 16 residues. Germline CDR1 reads LNHDA; CDR2 reads SQIVND (reference sequence). The CDR3 region is CASAYLTGTNTGELFF. The DNA of the CDR3 is TGTGCCAGTGCGTACCTCACAGGGACTAACACCGGGGAGCTGTTTTTT. Full variable domain (remainder filled in from reference TRBV19 and TRBJ2-2): DGGITQSPKYLFRKEGQNVTLSCEQNLNHDAMYWYRQDPGQGLRLIYYSQIVNDFQKGDIAEGYSVSREKKESFPLTVTSAQKNPTAFYLCASAYLTGTNTGELFFGEGSRLTVL.

This clone has only a few counts. The chain carries TRBV7-2 and TRBJ2-4; TRBD2 matches at 8 bases. J lost 6 bases, V lost 4 bases, and 8 bases had no gene match. The length of the CDR3 is 15 residues. Germline CDR1 is SGHTA and CDR2 is FQGNSA. This CDR3 is CASSSSSGSGNIQYF. The CDR3 DNA reads TGTGCCAGCAGCTCCTCAAGCGGGAGTGGAAACATTCAGTACTTC.